The 13 T cell receptor beta chains below come from one sample, sequenced in a study of blood T cells in healthy people across ages. Primers used in a second PCR of about 6 to 12 cycles were a sample-barcoded 5' primer and a J-beta primer mix. A single record per CDR3 protein comes from TCRdb applying MiXCR to the 5' RACE reads. The sample includes 700,000 to 950,000 distinct CDR3 sequences, 58% of them seen just once. What was sequenced was blood. The receptors come from a young man in good health.

V and J are TRBV20-1 and TRBJ2-1; maybe TRBD2 (7 bases). The germline V and J ends were trimmed by 0 bases and 0 bases, with 9 bases remaining between them. The CDR3 is made up of 15 amino acids. Germline CDR1 and CDR2: DFQATT and SNEGSKA (reference sequence). CDR3 DNA sequence: TGCAGTGCTAGAGATGGGGGGGCCTCCTACAATGAGCAGTTCTTC. It encodes CSARDGGASYNEQFF.

This chain links TRBV18 with TRBJ2-7; the match to TRBD1 covers 10 bases. Germline CDR1 reads KGHSH; CDR2 reads LQKENI. The CDR3 has 14 residues. J was trimmed by 5 bases and V by 5 bases; bases with no gene match: 6. The CDR3 DNA is TGTGCCAGCTCATCCGGGACAGGGGACCACGAGCAGTACTTC. It yields the protein CASSSGTGDHEQYF.

The chain is built from TRBV10-3 and TRBJ1-1, with D possibly TRBD1 on 5 matching bases. Germline V CDR1 and CDR2: ENHRY, SYGVKD. The CDR3 length is 15 residues. V lost 6 bases and J lost 3, with 17 bases in between. Written as DNA, the CDR3 is TGTGCCATCAGGCGGGACGGCGGAGGGGACACTGAAGCTTTCTTT. This sequence encodes CAIRRDGGGDTEAFF.

The V gene is TRBV12-3 or TRBV12-4, the J gene TRBJ1-2, with D possibly being TRBD1 (5 bases). V shed 1 base and J shed 8 bases, with 11 bases lying between them. CDR3 size: 13 residues. The CDR3 nucleotides read TGTGCCAGCAGTTTAGGGGGGGACCGGGGCTACACCTTC. Amino acids: CASSLGGDRGYTF.

Only a few counts were recorded for this clonotype. The chain links TRBV7-2 to TRBJ2-3, with D maybe TRBD1 (5 bases). Germline-derived CDR1 and CDR2 are SGHTA and FQGNSA. CDR3 length: 14 residues. V lost 2 bases, J lost 3 bases, and 9 bases lay in between. In DNA form, the CDR3 reads TGTGCCAGCAGCTTACAAAGACAGACAGATACGCAGTATTTT. It yields the protein CASSLQRQTDTQYF.

The J gene is TRBJ1-5, the V gene TRBV20-1; TRBD1 agrees at 8 bases. This CDR3 contains 14 residues. From germline, CDR1 is DFQATT and CDR2 SNEGSKA (reference sequence). The V segment lost 0 bases and the J segment 6 bases; nucleotides outside the gene matches: 4. CDR3 in DNA: TGCAGTGCTAGAGACGACAGGGGCGGTCAGCCCCAGCATTTT. It yields the protein CSARDDRGGQPQHF.

This chain uses TRBV20-1 with TRBJ2-7, with TRBD1 identical over 8 bases. This CDR3 spans 13 amino acids. J gave up 5 bases and V 6 bases, and 9 bases lay outside the gene matches. In germline, CDR1 is DFQATT, CDR2 SNEGSKA (reference sequence). CDR3 sequence (DNA): TGCAGTGCCGATGGGACAGGCGGCAACGAGCAGTACTTC. Its protein is CSADGTGGNEQYF.

This sequence joins TRBV5-8 and TRBJ2-5; no definite D call. CDR3 length equals 12 residues. CDR1 SGHTS and CDR2 YDEGEE come from the germline V gene. The V end lost 2 bases, the J end lost 5 bases, and 7 bases lay between the germline ends. The DNA for the CDR3 is TGTGCCAGCAGCTTCCGTCGGGAGACCCAGTACTTC. Protein sequence: CASSFRRETQYF.

This clonotype was counted between two and nine times. The rearrangement joins TRBV7-2 to TRBJ1-2; no clear D. Trimming pared 4 bases from V and 5 bases from J, leaving 11 bases between. This CDR3 is 13 amino acids long. Germline assignment: CDR1 SGHTA and CDR2 FQGNSA. The CDR3, as DNA: TGTGCCAGCAGCTCCGAGACGGTTTATGGCTACACCTTC. It is translated as CASSSETVYGYTF.

The J gene is TRBJ2-7, the V gene TRBV10-3; no reliable D call. This CDR3 is 13 amino acids long. Germline V lookup: CDR1 ENHRY, CDR2 SYGVKD. Between the trimmed V and J ends, which lost 4 bases and 3 bases, there was a span of 10 bases. The CDR3 DNA reads TGTGCCATCAGTGCCCCGGGCCTCTACGAGCAGTACTTC. Amino acids: CAISAPGLYEQYF.

The V call is TRBV6-2 or TRBV6-3, the J call TRBJ1-5, with D unresolved. The length of the CDR3 is 13 residues. CDR1 is MNHEY, CDR2 SVGEGT, per germline. Trimming took 6 bases from V and 5 from J, leaving 11 bases between them. In nucleotides, the CDR3 is TGTGCCAGCAGCCCCACGGGGTATCAGCCCCAGCATTTT. Translating gives CASSPTGYQPQHF.

This clonotype has more than one count but fewer than ten. This chain joins TRBV7-2 and TRBJ2-7; D unresolved. V lost 3 bases and J lost 2, with 11 bases in between. The CDR3 runs to 14 residues. Germline loops: CDR1 SGHTA, CDR2 FQGNSA. For the CDR3, the DNA is TGTGCCAGCAGCTTTGCCCGCGGCACCTACGAGCAGTACTTC. Protein product: CASSFARGTYEQYF.

The chain joins TRBV5-5 to TRBJ1-1; unclear D gene. From germline, CDR1 is SGHKS and CDR2 YYEKEE (reference sequence). V was clipped by 4 bases and J by 1 base, with 14 bases between them. The CDR3 sequence is 15 residues long. CDR3 DNA sequence: TGTGCCAGCAGCCGAGTACCCCTCGCGAACACTGAAGCTTTCTTT. This sequence encodes CASSRVPLANTEAFF.